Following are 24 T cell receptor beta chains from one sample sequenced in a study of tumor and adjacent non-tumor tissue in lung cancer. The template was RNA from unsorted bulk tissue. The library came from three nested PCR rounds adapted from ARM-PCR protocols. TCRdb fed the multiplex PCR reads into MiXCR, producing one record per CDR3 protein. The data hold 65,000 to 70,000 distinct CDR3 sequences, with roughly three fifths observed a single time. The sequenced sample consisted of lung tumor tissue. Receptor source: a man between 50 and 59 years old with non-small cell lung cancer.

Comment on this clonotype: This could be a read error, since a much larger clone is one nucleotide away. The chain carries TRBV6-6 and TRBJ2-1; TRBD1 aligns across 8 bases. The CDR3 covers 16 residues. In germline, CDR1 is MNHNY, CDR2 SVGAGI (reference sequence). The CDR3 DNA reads TGTGTCAGCAGTGACAGGGACAGGCGTTCCTACAATGAGCAGTTCTTC. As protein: CVSSDRDRRSYNEQFF.

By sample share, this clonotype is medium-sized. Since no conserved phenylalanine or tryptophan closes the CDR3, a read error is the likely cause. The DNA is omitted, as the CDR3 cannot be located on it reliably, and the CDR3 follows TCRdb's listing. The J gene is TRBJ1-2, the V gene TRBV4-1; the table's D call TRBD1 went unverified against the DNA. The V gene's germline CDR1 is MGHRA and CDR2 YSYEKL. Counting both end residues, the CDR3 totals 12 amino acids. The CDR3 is CASSQVRGSLLY.

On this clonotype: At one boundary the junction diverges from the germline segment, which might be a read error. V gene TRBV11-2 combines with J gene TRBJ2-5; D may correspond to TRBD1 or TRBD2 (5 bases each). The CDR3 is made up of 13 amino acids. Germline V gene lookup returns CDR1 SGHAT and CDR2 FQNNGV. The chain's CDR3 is CANSVGTQESQYF. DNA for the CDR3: TGTGCCAACAGCGTGGGGACGCAAGAGAGCCAGTACTTC.

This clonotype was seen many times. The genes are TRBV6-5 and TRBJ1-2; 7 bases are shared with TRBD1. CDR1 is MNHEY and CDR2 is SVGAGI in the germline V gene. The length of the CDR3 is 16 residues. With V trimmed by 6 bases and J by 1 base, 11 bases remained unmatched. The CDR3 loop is CASRKLTGTYNYGYTF. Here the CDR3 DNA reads TGTGCCAGCAGAAAGTTGACAGGGACATATAACTATGGCTACACCTTC.

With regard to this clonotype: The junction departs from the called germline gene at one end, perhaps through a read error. The CDR3: CASREIQVTQYF. CDR3 nucleotide sequence: TGTGCCAGCAGGGAGATTCAAGTGACCCAGTATTTC. The chain carries TRBV11-2 and TRBJ2-5; D unclear. This CDR3 region has 12 residues. The germline V gene has CDR1 SGHAT and CDR2 FQNNGV.

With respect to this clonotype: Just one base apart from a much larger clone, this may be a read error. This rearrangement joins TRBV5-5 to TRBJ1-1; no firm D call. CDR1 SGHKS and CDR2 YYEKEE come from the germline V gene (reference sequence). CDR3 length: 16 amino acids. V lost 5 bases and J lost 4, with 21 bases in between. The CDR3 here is CASRHNPDSQATEAFF. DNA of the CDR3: TGTGCCAGCAGACATAATCCTGACTCCCAGGCCACTGAAGCTTTCTTT.

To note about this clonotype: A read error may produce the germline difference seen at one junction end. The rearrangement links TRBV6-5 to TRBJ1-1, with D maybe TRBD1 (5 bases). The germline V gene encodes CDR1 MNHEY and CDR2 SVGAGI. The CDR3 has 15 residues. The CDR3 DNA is TGTGCCAGCTGTTACAGGCGTGGGATGAACATTGAAACTTTCTTT. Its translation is CASCYRRGMNIETFF.

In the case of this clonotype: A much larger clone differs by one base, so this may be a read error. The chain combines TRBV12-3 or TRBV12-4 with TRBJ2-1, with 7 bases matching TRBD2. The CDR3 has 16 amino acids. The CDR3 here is CASTLMVGGAYNEQFF. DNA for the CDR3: TGTGCCAGCACTTTAATGGTGGGAGGGGCCTACAATGAGCAGTTCTTC.

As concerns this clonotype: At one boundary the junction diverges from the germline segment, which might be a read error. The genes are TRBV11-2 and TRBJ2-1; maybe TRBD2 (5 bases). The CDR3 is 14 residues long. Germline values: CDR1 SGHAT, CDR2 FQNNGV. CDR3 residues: CASSFGLKYNEQFF. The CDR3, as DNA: TGTGCCAGCAGCTTCGGACTGAAATACAATGAGCAATTCTTC.

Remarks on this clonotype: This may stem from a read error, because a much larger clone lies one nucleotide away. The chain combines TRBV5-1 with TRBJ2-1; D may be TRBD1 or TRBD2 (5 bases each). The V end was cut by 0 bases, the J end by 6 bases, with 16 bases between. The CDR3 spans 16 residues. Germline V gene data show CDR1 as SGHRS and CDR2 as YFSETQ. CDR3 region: CASSLEQEARANEQFF. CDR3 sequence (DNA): TGCGCCAGCAGCTTGGAACAGGAGGCGAGAGCCAATGAGCAGTTCTTC.

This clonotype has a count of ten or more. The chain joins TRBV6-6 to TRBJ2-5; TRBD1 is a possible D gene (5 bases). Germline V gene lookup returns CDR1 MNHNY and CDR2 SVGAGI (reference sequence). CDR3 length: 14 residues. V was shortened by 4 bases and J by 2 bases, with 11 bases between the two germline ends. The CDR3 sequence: CASSFRAKQETQYF. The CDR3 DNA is TGTGCCAGCAGTTTCAGGGCGAAACAAGAGACCCAGTACTTC.

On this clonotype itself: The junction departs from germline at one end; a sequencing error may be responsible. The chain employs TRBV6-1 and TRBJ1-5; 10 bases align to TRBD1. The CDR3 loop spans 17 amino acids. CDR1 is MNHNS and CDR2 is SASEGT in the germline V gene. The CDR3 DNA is TGTGTCAGCAGTTCTCCTCGGGACAGGGGAGAGAATCAGCCCCAGCATTTT. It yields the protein CVSSSPRDRGENQPQHF.

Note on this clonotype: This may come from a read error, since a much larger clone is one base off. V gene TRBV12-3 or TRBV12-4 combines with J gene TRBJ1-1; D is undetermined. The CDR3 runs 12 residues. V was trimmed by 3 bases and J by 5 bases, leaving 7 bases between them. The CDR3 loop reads CASSLERTEAFF. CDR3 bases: TGTGCCAGCAGTTTGGAGAGGACTGAAGCTTTCTTT.

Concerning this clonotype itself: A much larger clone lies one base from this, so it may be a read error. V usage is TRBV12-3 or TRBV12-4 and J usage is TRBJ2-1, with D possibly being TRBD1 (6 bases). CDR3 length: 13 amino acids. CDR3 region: CANSGDNYNEQFF. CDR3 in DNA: TGTGCCAACAGTGGGGACAACTACAATGAGCAGTTCTTC.

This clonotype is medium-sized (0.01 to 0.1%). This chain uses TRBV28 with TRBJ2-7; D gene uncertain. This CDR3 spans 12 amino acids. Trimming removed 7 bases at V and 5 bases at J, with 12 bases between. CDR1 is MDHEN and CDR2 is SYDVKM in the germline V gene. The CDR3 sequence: CASTAVGHEQYF. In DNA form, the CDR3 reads TGTGCCAGCACCGCGGTGGGTCACGAGCAGTACTTC.

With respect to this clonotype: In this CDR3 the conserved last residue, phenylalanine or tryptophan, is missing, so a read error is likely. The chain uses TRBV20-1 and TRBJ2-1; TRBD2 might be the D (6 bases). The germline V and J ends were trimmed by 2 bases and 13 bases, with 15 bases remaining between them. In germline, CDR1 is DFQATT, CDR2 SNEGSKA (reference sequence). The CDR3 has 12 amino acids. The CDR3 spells CSARSGGKTQFS. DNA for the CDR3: TGCAGTGCTAGATCTGGCGGGAAAACTCAGTTCTCC.

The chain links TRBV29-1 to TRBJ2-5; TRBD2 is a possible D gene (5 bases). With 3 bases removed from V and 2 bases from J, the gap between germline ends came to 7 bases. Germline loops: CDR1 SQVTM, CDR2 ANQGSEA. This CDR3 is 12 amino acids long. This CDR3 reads CSVDPGQETQYF. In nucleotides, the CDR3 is TGCAGCGTTGACCCGGGGCAAGAGACCCAGTACTTC.

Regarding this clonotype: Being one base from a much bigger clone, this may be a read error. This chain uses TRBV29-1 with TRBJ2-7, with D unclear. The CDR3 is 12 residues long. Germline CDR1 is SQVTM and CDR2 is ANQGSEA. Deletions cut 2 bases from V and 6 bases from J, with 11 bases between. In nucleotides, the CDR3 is TGCAGCGTTGAATCCCGACCGGGCGAGCAGTACTTC. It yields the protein CSVESRPGEQYF.

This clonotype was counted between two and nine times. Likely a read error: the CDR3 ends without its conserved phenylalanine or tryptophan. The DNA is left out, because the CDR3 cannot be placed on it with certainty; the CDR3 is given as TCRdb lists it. CDR3 residues: CASRSNLAGDTEQYL. V and J are TRBV11-1 and TRBJ2-7; whether TRBD2, the table's D call, matches the DNA was not checked. The CDR3 is 15 amino acids in total, end residues counted. CDR1 SGHAT and CDR2 FQDESV come from the germline V gene (reference sequence).

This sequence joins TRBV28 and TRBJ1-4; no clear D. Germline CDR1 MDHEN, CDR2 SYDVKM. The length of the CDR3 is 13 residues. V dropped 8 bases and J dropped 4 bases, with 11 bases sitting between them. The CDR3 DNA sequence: TGTGCCAGCCGAGGGCAGCTTAATGAAAAACTGTTTTTT. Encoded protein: CASRGQLNEKLFF.

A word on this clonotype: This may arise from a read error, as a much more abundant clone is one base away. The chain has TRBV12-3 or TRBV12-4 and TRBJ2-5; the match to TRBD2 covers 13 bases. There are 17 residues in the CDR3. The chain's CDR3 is CAISLAGTSGIGETQYF. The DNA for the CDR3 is TGTGCCATCAGTTTGGCTGGGACTAGCGGGATAGGGGAGACCCAGTACTTC.

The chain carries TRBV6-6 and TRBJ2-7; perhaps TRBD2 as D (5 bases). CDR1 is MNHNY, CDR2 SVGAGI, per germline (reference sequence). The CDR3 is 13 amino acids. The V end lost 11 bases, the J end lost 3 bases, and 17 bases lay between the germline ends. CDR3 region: CACGRTGVYEQYF. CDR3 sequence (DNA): TGTGCCTGCGGCCGGACCGGGGTCTACGAGCAGTACTTC.

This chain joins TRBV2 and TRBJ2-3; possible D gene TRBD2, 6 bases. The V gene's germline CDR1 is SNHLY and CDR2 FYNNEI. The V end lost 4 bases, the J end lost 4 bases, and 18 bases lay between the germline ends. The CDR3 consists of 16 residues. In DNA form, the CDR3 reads TGTGCCAGCAGTGTTTCGAAGGCGCCGGGAGCAGATACGCAGTATTTT. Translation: CASSVSKAPGADTQYF.

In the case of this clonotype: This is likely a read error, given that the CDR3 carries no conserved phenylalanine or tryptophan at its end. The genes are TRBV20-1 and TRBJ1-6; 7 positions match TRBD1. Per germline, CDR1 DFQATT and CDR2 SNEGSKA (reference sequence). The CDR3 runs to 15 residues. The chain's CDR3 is CSARQGFSYYSPLHY. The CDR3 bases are TGCAGTGCGCGACAGGGCTTCTCCTATTATTCACCCCTCCACTAT.